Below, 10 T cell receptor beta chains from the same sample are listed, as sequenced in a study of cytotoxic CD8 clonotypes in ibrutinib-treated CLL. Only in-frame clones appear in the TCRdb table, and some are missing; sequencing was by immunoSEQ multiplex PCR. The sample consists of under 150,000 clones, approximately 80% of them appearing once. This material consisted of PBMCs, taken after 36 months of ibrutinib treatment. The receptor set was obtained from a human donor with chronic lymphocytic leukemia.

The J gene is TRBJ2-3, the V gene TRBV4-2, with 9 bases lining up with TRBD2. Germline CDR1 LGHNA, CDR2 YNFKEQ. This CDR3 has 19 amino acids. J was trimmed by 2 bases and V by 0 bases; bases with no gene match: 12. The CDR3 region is CASSQDRPTGLAATDTQYF. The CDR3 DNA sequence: TGTGCCAGCAGCCAAGATCGACCGACGGGACTAGCTGCCACAGATACGCAGTATTTT.

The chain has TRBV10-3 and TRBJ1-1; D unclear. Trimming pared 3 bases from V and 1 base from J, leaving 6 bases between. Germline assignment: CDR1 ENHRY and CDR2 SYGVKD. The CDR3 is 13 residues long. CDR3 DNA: TGTGCCATCAGTGATATTCCGAACACTGAAGCTTTCTTT. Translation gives CAISDIPNTEAFF.

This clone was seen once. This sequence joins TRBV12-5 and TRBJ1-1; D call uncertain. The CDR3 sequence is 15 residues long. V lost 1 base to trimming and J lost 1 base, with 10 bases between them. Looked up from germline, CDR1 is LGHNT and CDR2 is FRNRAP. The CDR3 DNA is TGTGCTAGTGGTTTGGAAAACGGGAAGAACACTGAAGCTTTCTTT. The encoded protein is CASGLENGKNTEAFF.

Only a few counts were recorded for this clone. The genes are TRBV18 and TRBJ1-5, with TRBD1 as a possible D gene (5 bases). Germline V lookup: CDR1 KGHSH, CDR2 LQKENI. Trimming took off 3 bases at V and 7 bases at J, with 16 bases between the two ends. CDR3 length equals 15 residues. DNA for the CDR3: TGTGCCAGCTCACCTCAGGGTCGACTAAGGCAGCCCCAGCATTTT. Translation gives CASSPQGRLRQPQHF.

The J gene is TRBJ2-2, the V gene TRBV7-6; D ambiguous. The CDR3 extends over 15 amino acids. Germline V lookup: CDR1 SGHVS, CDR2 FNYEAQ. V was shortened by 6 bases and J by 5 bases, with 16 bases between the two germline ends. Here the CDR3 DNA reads TGTGCCAGCAGAACGGAACCACAGTCGACCGGGGAGCTGTTTTTT. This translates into CASRTEPQSTGELFF.

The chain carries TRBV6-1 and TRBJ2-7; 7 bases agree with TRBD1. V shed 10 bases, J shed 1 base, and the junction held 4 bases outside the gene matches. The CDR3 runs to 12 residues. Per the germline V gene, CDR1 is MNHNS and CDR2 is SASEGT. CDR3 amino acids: CATDRSSYEQYF. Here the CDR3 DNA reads TGTGCCACGGACAGGTCGTCCTACGAGCAGTACTTC.

This CDR3 is CASSFARGTGELFF. The CDR3 DNA is TGCGCCAGCAGCTTTGCCAGGGGTACCGGGGAGCTGTTTTTT. The chain employs TRBV5-1 and TRBJ2-2; D is possibly TRBD1 (6 bases). V lost 2 bases and J 5 bases, leaving 10 bases between the germline ends. Germline CDR1 is SGHRS and CDR2 is YFSETQ. This CDR3 region has 14 residues.

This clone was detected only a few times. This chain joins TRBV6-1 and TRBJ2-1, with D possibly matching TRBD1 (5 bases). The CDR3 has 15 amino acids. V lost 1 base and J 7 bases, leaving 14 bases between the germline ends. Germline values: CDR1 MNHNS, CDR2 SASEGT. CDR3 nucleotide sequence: TGTGCCAGCAGTGAAGAGGGGCAGCTAAGGAATGAGCAGTTCTTC. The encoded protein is CASSEEGQLRNEQFF.

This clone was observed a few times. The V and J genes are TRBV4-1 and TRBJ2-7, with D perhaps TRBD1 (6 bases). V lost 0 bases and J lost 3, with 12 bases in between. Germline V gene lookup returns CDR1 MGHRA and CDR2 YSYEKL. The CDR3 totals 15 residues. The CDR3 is CASSQDARGVYEQYF. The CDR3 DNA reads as TGCGCCAGCAGCCAAGATGCCAGGGGAGTCTACGAGCAGTACTTC.

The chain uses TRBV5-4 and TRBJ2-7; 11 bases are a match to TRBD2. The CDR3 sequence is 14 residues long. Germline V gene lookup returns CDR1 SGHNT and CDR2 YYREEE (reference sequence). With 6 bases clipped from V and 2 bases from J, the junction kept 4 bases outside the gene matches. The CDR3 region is CASKTSGGPYEQYF. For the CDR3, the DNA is TGTGCCAGCAAAACTAGCGGGGGACCCTACGAGCAGTACTTC.